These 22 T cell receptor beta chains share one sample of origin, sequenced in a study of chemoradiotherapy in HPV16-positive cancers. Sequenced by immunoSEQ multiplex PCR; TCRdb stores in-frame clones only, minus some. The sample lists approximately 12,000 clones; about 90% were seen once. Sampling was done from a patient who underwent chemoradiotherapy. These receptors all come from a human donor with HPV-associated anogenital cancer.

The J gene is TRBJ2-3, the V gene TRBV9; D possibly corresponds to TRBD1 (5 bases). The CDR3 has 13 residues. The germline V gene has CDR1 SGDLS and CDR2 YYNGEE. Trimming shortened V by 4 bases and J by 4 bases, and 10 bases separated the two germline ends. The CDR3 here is CASSPQGSDTQYF. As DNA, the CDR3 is TGTGCCAGCAGCCCCCAGGGATCAGATACGCAGTATTTT.

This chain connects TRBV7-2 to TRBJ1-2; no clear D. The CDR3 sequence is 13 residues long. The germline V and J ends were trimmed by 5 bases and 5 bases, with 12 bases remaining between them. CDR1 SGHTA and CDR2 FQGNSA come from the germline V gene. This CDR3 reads CASSQAPGYGYTF. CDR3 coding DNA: TGTGCCAGCAGCCAGGCTCCGGGGTATGGCTACACCTTC.

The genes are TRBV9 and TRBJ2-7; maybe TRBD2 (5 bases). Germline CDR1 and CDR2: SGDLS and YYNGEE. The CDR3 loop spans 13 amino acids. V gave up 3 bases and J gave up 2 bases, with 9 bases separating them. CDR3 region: CASSARVAYEQYF. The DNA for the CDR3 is TGTGCCAGCAGCGCGCGGGTCGCCTACGAGCAGTACTTC.

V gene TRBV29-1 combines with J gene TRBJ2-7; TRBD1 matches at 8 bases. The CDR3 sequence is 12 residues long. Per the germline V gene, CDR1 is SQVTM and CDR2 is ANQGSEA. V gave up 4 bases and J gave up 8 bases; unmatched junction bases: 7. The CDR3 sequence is CSVVSRQGKQYF. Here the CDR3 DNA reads TGCAGCGTTGTTTCGAGACAGGGGAAGCAGTACTTC.

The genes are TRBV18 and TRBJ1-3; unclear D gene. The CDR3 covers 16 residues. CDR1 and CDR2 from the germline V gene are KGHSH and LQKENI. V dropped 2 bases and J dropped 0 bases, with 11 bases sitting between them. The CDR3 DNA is TGTGCCAGCTCACCAGTGATGTGGGCCTCTGGAAACACCATATATTTT. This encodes CASSPVMWASGNTIYF.

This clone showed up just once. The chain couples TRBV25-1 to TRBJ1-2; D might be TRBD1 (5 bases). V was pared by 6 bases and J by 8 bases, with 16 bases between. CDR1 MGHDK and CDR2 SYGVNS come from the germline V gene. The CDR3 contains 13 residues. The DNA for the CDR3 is TGTGCCAGCAGCCAGACGGGGGAGGGAGGCTACACCTTC. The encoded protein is CASSQTGEGGYTF.

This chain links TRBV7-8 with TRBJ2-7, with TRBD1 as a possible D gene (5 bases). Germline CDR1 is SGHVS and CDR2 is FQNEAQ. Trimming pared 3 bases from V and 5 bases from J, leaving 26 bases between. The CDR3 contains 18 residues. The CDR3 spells CASSLGQGGAFNRDEQYF. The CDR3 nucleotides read TGTGCCAGCAGCTTGGGGCAGGGTGGGGCCTTCAATCGGGACGAGCAGTACTTC.

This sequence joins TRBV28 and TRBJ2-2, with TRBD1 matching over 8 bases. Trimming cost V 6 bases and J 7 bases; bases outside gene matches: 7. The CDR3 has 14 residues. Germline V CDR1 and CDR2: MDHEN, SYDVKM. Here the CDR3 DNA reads TGTGCCAGCAGCGGGCAGGGGGCAGTCGGGGAGCTGTTTTTT. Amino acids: CASSGQGAVGELFF.

CDR3 sequence (DNA): TGTGCCAGCAGCCCCCCGGGGAGGTGGGGCACAGATACGCAGTATTTT. Translation gives CASSPPGRWGTDTQYF. The V and J genes are TRBV9 and TRBJ2-3; the D gene is possibly TRBD2 (6 bases). The CDR3 length is 16 residues. CDR1 is SGDLS and CDR2 is YYNGEE in the germline V gene. V lost 4 bases and J 1 base, leaving 16 bases between the germline ends.

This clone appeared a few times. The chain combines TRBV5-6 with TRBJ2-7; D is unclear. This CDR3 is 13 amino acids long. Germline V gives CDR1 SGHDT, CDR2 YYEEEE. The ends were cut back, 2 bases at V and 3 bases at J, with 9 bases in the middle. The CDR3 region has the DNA TGTGCCAGCAGCTTTTGGGGAAACTACGAGCAGTACTTC. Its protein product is CASSFWGNYEQYF. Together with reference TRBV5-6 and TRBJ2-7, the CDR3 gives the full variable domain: DAGVTQSPTHLIKTRGQQVTLRCSPKSGHDTVSWYQQALGQGPQFIFQYYEEEERQRGNFPDRFSGHQFPNYSSELNVNALLLGDSALYLCASSFWGNYEQYFGPGTRLTVT.

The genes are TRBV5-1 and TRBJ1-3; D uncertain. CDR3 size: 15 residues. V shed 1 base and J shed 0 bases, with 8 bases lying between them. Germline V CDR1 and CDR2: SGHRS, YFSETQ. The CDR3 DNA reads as TGCGCCAGCAGCTTGTCCAGTTTCTCTGGAAACACCATATATTTT. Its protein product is CASSLSSFSGNTIYF.

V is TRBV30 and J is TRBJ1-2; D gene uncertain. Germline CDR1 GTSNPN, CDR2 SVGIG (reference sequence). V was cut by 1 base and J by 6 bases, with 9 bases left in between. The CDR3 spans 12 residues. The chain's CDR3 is CAWSGVQHGYTF. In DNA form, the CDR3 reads TGTGCCTGGAGTGGGGTGCAGCATGGCTACACCTTC.

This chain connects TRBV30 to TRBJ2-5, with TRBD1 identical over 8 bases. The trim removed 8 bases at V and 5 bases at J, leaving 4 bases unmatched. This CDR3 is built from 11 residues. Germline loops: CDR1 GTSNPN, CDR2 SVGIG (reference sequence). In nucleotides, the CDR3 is TGTGCCGGACAGGGTGCGGAGACCCAGTACTTC. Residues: CAGQGAETQYF.

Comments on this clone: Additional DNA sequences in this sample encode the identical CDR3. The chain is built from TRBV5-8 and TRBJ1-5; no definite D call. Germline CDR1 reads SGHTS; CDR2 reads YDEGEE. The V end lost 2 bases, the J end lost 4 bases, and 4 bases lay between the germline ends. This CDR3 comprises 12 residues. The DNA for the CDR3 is TGTGCCAGCAGCTTATTGAATCAGCCCCAGCATTTT. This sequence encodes CASSLLNQPQHF.

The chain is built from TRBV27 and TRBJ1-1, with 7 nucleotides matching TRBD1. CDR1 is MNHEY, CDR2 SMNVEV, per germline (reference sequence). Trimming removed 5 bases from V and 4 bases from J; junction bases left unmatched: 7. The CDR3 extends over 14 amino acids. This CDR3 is CASSTDRAVTEAFF. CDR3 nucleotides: TGTGCCAGCAGTACCGACAGGGCCGTCACTGAAGCTTTCTTT.

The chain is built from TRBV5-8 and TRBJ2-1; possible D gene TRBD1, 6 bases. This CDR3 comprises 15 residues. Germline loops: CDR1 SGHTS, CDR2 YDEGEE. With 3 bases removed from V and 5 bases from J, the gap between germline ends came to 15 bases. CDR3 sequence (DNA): TGTGCCAGCAGCTGGAAACAGGGAAGGGACAATGAGCAGTTCTTC. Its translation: CASSWKQGRDNEQFF.

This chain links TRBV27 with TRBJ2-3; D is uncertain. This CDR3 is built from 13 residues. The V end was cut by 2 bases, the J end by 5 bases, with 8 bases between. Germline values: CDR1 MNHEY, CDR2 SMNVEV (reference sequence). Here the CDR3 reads CASSLISGDTQYF. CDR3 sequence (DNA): TGTGCCAGCAGTTTAATAAGTGGAGATACGCAGTATTTT.

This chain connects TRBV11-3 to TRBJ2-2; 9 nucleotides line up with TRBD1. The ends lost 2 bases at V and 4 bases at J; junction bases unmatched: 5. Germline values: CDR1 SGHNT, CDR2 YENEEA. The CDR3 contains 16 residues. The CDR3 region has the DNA TGTGCCAGCAGCTTATGGGACAGGGACTTCACCGGGGAGCTGTTTTTT. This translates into CASSLWDRDFTGELFF.

The CDR3 nucleotides read TGTGCCAGTAGACTCCGGGACAGGGGGCTCGACACTGAAGCTTTCTTT. This sequence encodes CASRLRDRGLDTEAFF. The rearrangement links TRBV19 to TRBJ1-1; 12 bases are a match to TRBD1. V trimming: 6 bases; J trimming: 3 bases; junction bases outside the gene matches: 8. Germline CDR1 reads LNHDA; CDR2 reads SQIVND (reference sequence). This CDR3 region has 16 residues. The whole variable domain, filled in from reference TRBV19 and TRBJ1-1, reads DGGITQSPKYLFRKEGQNVTLSCEQNLNHDAMYWYRQDPGQGLRLIYYSQIVNDFQKGDIAEGYSVSREKKESFPLTVTSAQKNPTAFYLCASRLRDRGLDTEAFFGQGTRLTVV.

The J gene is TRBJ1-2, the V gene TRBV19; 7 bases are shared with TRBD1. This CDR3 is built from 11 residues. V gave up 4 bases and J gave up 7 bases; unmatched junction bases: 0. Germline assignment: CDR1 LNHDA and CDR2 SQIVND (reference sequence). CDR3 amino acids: CASSTGGGYTF. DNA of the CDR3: TGTGCCAGTAGTACAGGGGGTGGCTACACCTTC.

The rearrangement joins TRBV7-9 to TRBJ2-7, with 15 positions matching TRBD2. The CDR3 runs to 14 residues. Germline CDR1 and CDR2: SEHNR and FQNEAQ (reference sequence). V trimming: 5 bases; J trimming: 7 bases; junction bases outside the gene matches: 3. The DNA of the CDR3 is TGTGCCAGCAGCACGGGACTAGCGGGAGGTGAGCAGTACTTC. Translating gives CASSTGLAGGEQYF.

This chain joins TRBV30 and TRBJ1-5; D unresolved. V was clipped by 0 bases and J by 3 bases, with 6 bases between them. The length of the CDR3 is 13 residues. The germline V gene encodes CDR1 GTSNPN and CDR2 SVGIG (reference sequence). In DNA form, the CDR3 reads TGTGCCTGGAGTGTCGGAAACAATCAGCCCCAGCATTTT. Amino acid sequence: CAWSVGNNQPQHF. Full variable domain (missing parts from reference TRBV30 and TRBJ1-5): SQTIHQWPATLVQPVGSPLSLECTVEGTSNPNLYWYRQAAGRGLQLLFYSVGIGQISSEVPQNLSASRPQDRQFILSSKKLLLSDSGFYLCAWSVGNNQPQHFGDGTRLSIL.